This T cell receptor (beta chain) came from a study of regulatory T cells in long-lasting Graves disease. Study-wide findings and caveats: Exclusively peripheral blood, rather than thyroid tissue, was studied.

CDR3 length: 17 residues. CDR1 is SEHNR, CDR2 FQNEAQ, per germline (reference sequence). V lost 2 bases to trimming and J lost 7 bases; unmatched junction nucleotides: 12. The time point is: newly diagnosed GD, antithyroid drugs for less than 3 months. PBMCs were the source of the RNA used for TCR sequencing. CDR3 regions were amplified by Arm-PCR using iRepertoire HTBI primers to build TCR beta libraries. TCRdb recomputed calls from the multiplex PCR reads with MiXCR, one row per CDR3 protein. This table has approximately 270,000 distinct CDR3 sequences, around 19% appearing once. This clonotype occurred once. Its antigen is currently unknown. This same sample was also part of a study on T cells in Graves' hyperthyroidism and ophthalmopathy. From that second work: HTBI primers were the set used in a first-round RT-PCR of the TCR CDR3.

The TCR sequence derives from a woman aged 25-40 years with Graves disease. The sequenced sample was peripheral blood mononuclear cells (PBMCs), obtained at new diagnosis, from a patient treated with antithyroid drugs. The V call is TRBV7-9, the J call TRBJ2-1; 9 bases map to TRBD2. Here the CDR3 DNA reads TGTGCCAGCAGCTTAAGTATAGCGGGAGTTCCTCGGAATGAGCAGTTCTTC. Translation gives CASSLSIAGVPRNEQFF.